The 6 T cell receptor beta chains below all came from one sample that was sequenced in a study of blood T cell repertoires in COVID-19. The table came from immunoSEQ multiplex PCR; TCRdb's copy has only in-frame clones and leaves some out. This repertoire shows more than 60,000 clones, roughly four fifths found once; its top ten account for under 11%. The sample taken for sequencing was peripheral blood. The receptors here all came from a man aged 55 to 70 with acute or convalescent COVID-19.

The chain's CDR3 is CASSRTGTGGAGANVLTF. CDR3 nucleotide sequence: TGTGCCAGTAGTAGAACCGGGACAGGGGGCGCCGGGGCCAACGTCCTGACTTTC. The chain combines TRBV19 with TRBJ2-6; 12 bases are shared with TRBD1. V lost 4 bases to trimming and J lost 4 bases; unmatched junction nucleotides: 8. The CDR3 covers 18 residues. The germline CDR1 and CDR2 sequences are LNHDA and SQIVND (reference sequence). The whole variable domain, remainder taken from reference TRBV19 and TRBJ2-6, is DGGITQSPKYLFRKEGQNVTLSCEQNLNHDAMYWYRQDPGQGLRLIYYSQIVNDFQKGDIAEGYSVSREKKESFPLTVTSAQKNPTAFYLCASSRTGTGGAGANVLTFGAGSRLTVL.

J is TRBJ2-7 and V is TRBV4-2; TRBD1 might be the D (6 bases). Per germline, CDR1 LGHNA and CDR2 YNFKEQ. This CDR3 has 13 amino acids. Trimming pared 0 bases from V and 5 bases from J, leaving 8 bases between. CDR3 in DNA: TGTGCCAGCAGCCAAGAACAGGGTCACGAGCAGTACTTC. Translating gives CASSQEQGHEQYF.

This clone was detected only a few times. The chain recombines TRBV7-9 with TRBJ2-1; 8 bases map to TRBD1. This CDR3 has 15 residues. Germline-derived CDR1 and CDR2 are SEHNR and FQNEAQ (reference sequence). With V trimmed by 11 bases and J by 4 bases, 13 bases remained unmatched. The CDR3 spells CAVHVGTGRYNEQFF. CDR3 DNA: TGTGCCGTTCACGTGGGGACAGGTCGTTACAATGAGCAGTTCTTC.

V is TRBV24-1 and J is TRBJ1-1, with 11 bases lining up with TRBD1. CDR3 size: 14 residues. Germline CDR1 is KGHDR and CDR2 is SFDVKD. V was clipped by 2 bases and J by 10 bases; unmatched bases: 5. CDR3 coding DNA: TGTGCCACCAGTGATTCCGGGACAGGGGGGCGAGCTTTCTTT. The encoded protein is CATSDSGTGGRAFF.

This rearrangement joins TRBV19 to TRBJ2-1, with 10 bases fitting TRBD2. The CDR3 has 15 amino acids. Germline V lookup: CDR1 LNHDA, CDR2 SQIVND (reference sequence). The J segment lost 4 bases and the V segment lost 5 bases, leaving 5 bases of the junction unmatched. CDR3 DNA: TGTGCCAGTAGTGCGCTAGCGGGAGCTTACAATGAGCAGTTCTTC. It codes for CASSALAGAYNEQFF.

This chain connects TRBV7-9 to TRBJ2-1, with 10 bases aligning to TRBD2. The length of the CDR3 is 15 residues. The V segment lost 3 bases and the J segment 7 bases; nucleotides outside the gene matches: 6. Germline CDR1 SEHNR, CDR2 FQNEAQ (reference sequence). CDR3 DNA: TGTGCCAGCAGCTTCGGGACTAGCGCTAATAATGAGCAGTTCTTC. This encodes CASSFGTSANNEQFF.